The rows below give T cell receptor beta chains drawn from one sample of a study of blood T cells in healthy people across ages. Using its own MiXCR run on the 5' RACE reads, TCRdb lists one record per CDR3 protein. This repertoire shows about 1 million distinct CDR3 sequences, 20% to 25% found once; its top ten account for around 0.75%. A further study also used this sample, focusing on T cells of mothers and their children.

The sequencing input was blood. The source of these receptors is a girl aged 2 to 9 in good health. The CDR3 runs from the conserved cysteine through the conserved F or W. The order of the fields is D gene, V gene, clone size, J gene, CDR3 DNA, CDR3 protein. A D gene is named only where the DNA matches it firmly. Some rows have no size entry. The others give once, few or many, or a class for an expanded clone.

>.|TRBV6-6|few|TRBJ1-2
TGTGCCAGCAACGCAGATCCGTTCGGCTATGGCTACACCTTC
CASNADPFGYGYTF
>TRBD1|TRBV12-3/TRBV12-4|few|TRBJ1-1
TGTGCCAGCAGTGACAGGGCCTACACTGAAGCTTTCTTT
CASSDRAYTEAFF
>TRBD1|TRBV20-1|.|TRBJ2-2
TGCAGTGCTCGCGGGACAGGGAACACCGGGGAGCTGTTTTTT
CSARGTGNTGELFF
>TRBD2|TRBV23-1|few|TRBJ2-3
TGCGCCAGCAGTCGGGGACTAGCGGGAAGCACAGATACGCAGTATTTT
CASSRGLAGSTDTQYF
>TRBD1|TRBV29-1|.|TRBJ2-7
TGCAGCGTTTTAAAACAGGGGGACTACGAGCAGTACTTC
CSVLKQGDYEQYF
>TRBD2|TRBV4-3|.|TRBJ2-3
TGCGCCAGCAGCCAAGGGGCGAGGACTAGCGGAAATACGCAGTATTTT
CASSQGARTSGNTQYF
>TRBD1|TRBV12-3/TRBV12-4|few|TRBJ2-3
TGTGCCAGCAGGCAACAGACAGGGGATGATACGCAGTATTTT
CASRQQTGDDTQYF
>.|TRBV11-3|.|TRBJ2-2
TGTGCCAGCAGCCCTGGGGTTGGGGAGCTGTTTTTT
CASSPGVGELFF
>.|TRBV29-1|.|TRBJ2-1
TGCGGCGTTGATCTCTCCACAACGCAGTTCTTC
CGVDLSTTQFF
>TRBD2|TRBV15|few|TRBJ2-2
TGTGCCACCAGCTCAAGTGGGCTAGCGGGAGTCGGTAGCACCGGGGAGCTGTTTTTT
CATSSSGLAGVGSTGELFF
>TRBD2|TRBV6-1|few|TRBJ2-7
TGTGCCAGCGGATCCAGGGGACTAGCGGGGAATTACGAGCAGTACTTC
CASGSRGLAGNYEQYF
>.|TRBV25-1|few|TRBJ2-2
TGTGCCGCCTGGGGAGGGGGAGTAAGGAACACCGGGGAGCTGTTTTTT
CAAWGGGVRNTGELFF
>TRBD2|TRBV11-2|few|TRBJ2-7
TGTGCCAGCAGCTCAGAGTGGACTAGCGACGACGAGCAGTACTTC
CASSSEWTSDDEQYF
>.|TRBV5-1|few|TRBJ2-5
TGCGCCAGCAGCTTGGGATATAGAGACAGACTCCAAGAGACCCAGTACTTC
CASSLGYRDRLQETQYF
>.|TRBV7-2|few|TRBJ2-5
TGTGCCAGCAGCTTGGGGGGGCAGCGGTACCAAGAGACCCAGTACTTC
CASSLGGQRYQETQYF
>.|TRBV28|few|TRBJ2-5
TGTGCCAGCAGTTTGGTTGGGGATTGGGAGACCCAGTACTTC
CASSLVGDWETQYF
>.|TRBV11-2|.|TRBJ2-3
TGTGCCAGCAGCTTTAATAGTGGCCCAGATACGCAGTATTTT
CASSFNSGPDTQYF
>TRBD2|TRBV4-1|.|TRBJ2-7
TGCGCCAGCAGCCAAGTTGACGTGGGACTAGCGGGAGGGTCAAGGGGCGAGCAGTACTTC
CASSQVDVGLAGGSRGEQYF
>.|TRBV28|few|TRBJ2-5
TGTGCCAGCTCCTACAAAAACCCCGAGGATTTACAAGAGACCCAGTACTTC
CASSYKNPEDLQETQYF
>TRBD2|TRBV7-3|few|TRBJ2-1
TGTGCCAGCAGCACCCTAGCGGGGGCCCGTTCGATCTTC
CASSTLAGARSIF
>TRBD1|TRBV20-1|.|TRBJ2-7
TGCAGTGCTAGAGATCATAAACAGGGGCTTACCTACGAGCAGTACTTC
CSARDHKQGLTYEQYF
>.|TRBV7-9|.|TRBJ2-5
TGTGCCAGCAGCTTAAAGGCGACAGTTATGATCGGAGAGACCCAGAACTTC
CASSLKATVMIGETQNF
>TRBD1|TRBV12-3/TRBV12-4|few|TRBJ2-6
TGTGCCAGCAGTCTCCGACAGGGGCAGAGGGGGGCCAACGTCCTGACTTTC
CASSLRQGQRGANVLTF
>.|TRBV6-6|few|TRBJ2-7
TGTGCCAGCACCAAAGCCGGGACGGGTCCCTACGAGCAGTACTTC
CASTKAGTGPYEQYF
>.|TRBV4-1|.|TRBJ2-5
TGCGCCAGCAGCCAAGGCCTTGGGAGTTTACAAGAGACCCAGTACTTC
CASSQGLGSLQETQYF
>.|TRBV3-1|.|TRBJ2-1
TGTGCCAGCAGCCAAGATTATGGGTCGGATGAGCAGTTCTTC
CASSQDYGSDEQFF
>TRBD1|TRBV7-2|few|TRBJ2-2
TGTGCCAGCAGCTTGAGGACAGGGAGAGCCGGGGAGCTGTTCTTT
CASSLRTGRAGELFF
>.|TRBV5-6|once|TRBJ1-2
TGTGCCAGCAGATATCAGACAGATTATTATGGCTACACCTTC
CASRYQTDYYGYTF
>TRBD1|TRBV27|.|TRBJ1-2
TGTGCCAGCAGTTGGGACAGGGCTAACTATGGCTACACCTTC
CASSWDRANYGYTF
>.|TRBV7-2|.|TRBJ2-5
TGTGCCGGCAGCGTAAGGGGGGAGACCCAGTACTTC
CAGSVRGETQYF
>.|TRBV7-7|.|TRBJ2-3
TGTGCTAGCAGCCGAGATGGCACAGATACGCAGTATTTT
CASSRDGTDTQYF
>.|TRBV19|.|TRBJ2-1
TGTGCCAGTAGTAACACCGGGACTCACAATGAGCAGTTCTTC
CASSNTGTHNEQFF